This T cell receptor (beta chain) was sequenced for a study of shared clonotypes between healthy human individuals. Study-wide findings and caveats: As a rule, naive subsets had a larger estimated richness than memory subsets.

CDR1 MNHEY and CDR2 SVGAGI come from the germline V gene. CDR3 size: 15 residues. The germline V and J ends were trimmed by 6 bases and 0 bases, with 12 bases remaining between them. CD45RO-negative, CCR7-selected cells formed the naive CD8 fraction, which excluded terminally differentiated effector memory CD45RA+ cells. As to this clone: Its antigen is currently unknown.

Sequencing used immunoSEQ multiplex PCR; TCRdb keeps in-frame clones, though not all of them. Among around 1.9 million clones, 85% to 95% were seen once, and the ten largest hold more than 1.5%. Material for sequencing was naive CD8+ T cells from PBMCs. This chain connects TRBV6-5 to TRBJ1-5; unclear D gene. This TCR was sampled from a man between 18 and 35 years old in good health. Some clones in this sample may be carry-over from other donors' samples. The CDR3 region has the DNA TGTGCCAGCAGCTTAGGACGGTATAGCAATCAGCCCCAGCATTTT. This gives the protein CASSLGRYSNQPQHF.